This TCR beta chain was sequenced during a study of PD-1 blockade in classical Hodgkin lymphoma. Regarding the study as a whole: Before treatment, TCR diversity in newly diagnosed patients was reportedly lower than in healthy donors.

Germline V gene data show CDR1 as MNHNS and CDR2 as SASEGT. V lost 2 bases to trimming and J lost 0 bases, with 8 bases between them. The CDR3 extends over 15 amino acids. Profiling relied on immunoSEQ multiplex PCR, and the TCRdb table lists in-frame clones only, not all of them. The sample lists tens of thousands of clones; 76% were seen once. Of note for this clone: Its target is not known.

With no exception, relapse followed autologous stem cell transplantation in all patients, and brentuximab vedotin exposure varied. The material sequenced was peripheral blood mononuclear cells (PBMCs), taken at baseline. The receptor's source is a human donor with classical Hodgkin lymphoma. The chain combines TRBV6-1 with TRBJ1-3; D call uncertain. The CDR3 loop reads CASSEQSSSGNTIYF. The CDR3 DNA reads as TGTGCCAGCAGTGAACAGTCAAGCTCTGGAAACACCATATATTTT.